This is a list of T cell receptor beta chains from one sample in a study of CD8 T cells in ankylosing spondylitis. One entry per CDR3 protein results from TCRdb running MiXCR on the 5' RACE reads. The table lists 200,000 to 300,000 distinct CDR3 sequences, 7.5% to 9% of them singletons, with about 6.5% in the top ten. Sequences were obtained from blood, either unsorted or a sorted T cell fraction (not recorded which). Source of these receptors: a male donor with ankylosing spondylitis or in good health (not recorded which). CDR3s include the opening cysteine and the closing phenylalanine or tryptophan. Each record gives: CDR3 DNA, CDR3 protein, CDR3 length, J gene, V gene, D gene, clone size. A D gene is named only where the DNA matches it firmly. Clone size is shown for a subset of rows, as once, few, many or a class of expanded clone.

DNA: TGCAGCGCCATACAAGCGGGAGGGGACAATGAGCAGTTCTTC; CDR3: CSAIQAGGDNEQFF; length: 14; J: TRBJ2-1; V: TRBV29-1; D: TRBD2; size: NA
DNA: TGCGCCAGCAGCCAACGGGCCGGCACCGAGAATGAAAAACTGTTTTTT; CDR3: CASSQRAGTENEKLFF; length: 16; J: TRBJ1-4; V: TRBV4-1; D: NA; size: many
DNA: TGTGCCAGCAGTGACTCTGGGGCCAACGTCCTGACTTTC; CDR3: CASSDSGANVLTF; length: 13; J: TRBJ2-6; V: TRBV6-4; D: NA; size: many
DNA: TGTGCCATCAGTGAGCCTTCCGGGGGGCTCGGCTATGGCTACACCTTC; CDR3: CAISEPSGGLGYGYTF; length: 16; J: TRBJ1-2; V: TRBV10-3; D: NA; size: many
DNA: TGTGCCAGCAGCTTGGAGAGGAAGGGTGAGCAGTTCTTC; CDR3: CASSLERKGEQFF; length: 13; J: TRBJ2-1; V: TRBV5-6; D: NA; size: many
DNA: TGTGCCTGGAGTTTCCGGGGCGATCAGCCCCAGCATTTT; CDR3: CAWSFRGDQPQHF; length: 13; J: TRBJ1-5; V: TRBV30; D: NA; size: NA
DNA: TGCAGTGCTAGGGAGGGACTCCGAAGTGGTGGCTACACCTTC; CDR3: CSAREGLRSGGYTF; length: 14; J: TRBJ1-2; V: TRBV20-1; D: NA; size: many
DNA: TGTGCCACCAGCTTAGAGGGGTACAATGAGCAGTTCTTC; CDR3: CATSLEGYNEQFF; length: 13; J: TRBJ2-1; V: TRBV15; D: NA; size: many
DNA: TGTGCCAGCAGTTCGGGATTCACCGGGGAGCTGTTTTTT; CDR3: CASSSGFTGELFF; length: 13; J: TRBJ2-2; V: TRBV27; D: NA; size: many
DNA: TGTGCCAGCAGTGACTCAAGCGGGGGAGGCACAGATACGCAGTATTTT; CDR3: CASSDSSGGGTDTQYF; length: 16; J: TRBJ2-3; V: TRBV6-4; D: TRBD2; size: once
DNA: TGCAGTGCTTTGGGACCAGACAATGAGCAGTTCTTC; CDR3: CSALGPDNEQFF; length: 12; J: TRBJ2-1; V: TRBV20-1; D: NA; size: many
DNA: TGCGCCAGCAGCTTACAGCGGGATACGGGGACAGATACGCAGTATTTT; CDR3: CASSLQRDTGTDTQYF; length: 16; J: TRBJ2-3; V: TRBV5-1; D: TRBD2; size: many
DNA: TGCAGTGCTAGAACAATTGAGGGCAGCTCTGGGGCCAACGTCCTGACTTTC; CDR3: CSARTIEGSSGANVLTF; length: 17; J: TRBJ2-6; V: TRBV20-1; D: NA; size: few
DNA: TGTGCCAGCAGCTTATGGGCAGAATCGCAGTATTTT; CDR3: CASSLWAESQYF; length: 12; J: TRBJ2-3; V: TRBV7-2; D: NA; size: many
DNA: TGTGCCAGCAGTTACACGTCAGAGGGGCAGCCCCAGCATTTT; CDR3: CASSYTSEGQPQHF; length: 14; J: TRBJ1-5; V: TRBV6-2/TRBV6-3; D: NA; size: NA
DNA: TGTGCCAGCAGCTTCCCACCTAACACTAGCGGGAGCTACAATGAGCAGTTCTTC; CDR3: CASSFPPNTSGSYNEQFF; length: 18; J: TRBJ2-1; V: TRBV11-1; D: TRBD2; size: NA
DNA: TGTGCCAGCAGCTACGATCTAGCGGCATCCTACAATGAGCAGTTCTTC; CDR3: CASSYDLAASYNEQFF; length: 16; J: TRBJ2-1; V: TRBV3-1; D: TRBD2; size: many
DNA: TGTGCCAGCAGCTTCGACGAGCAGTACTTC; CDR3: CASSFDEQYF; length: 10; J: TRBJ2-7; V: TRBV7-9; D: NA; size: NA
DNA: TGCGCCAGCAGCTATTTGTATGAGCAGTTCTTC; CDR3: CASSYLYEQFF; length: 11; J: TRBJ2-1; V: TRBV5-1; D: NA; size: many
DNA: TGCAGTGCTAGTGACAGTAATCAGCCCCAGCATTTT; CDR3: CSASDSNQPQHF; length: 12; J: TRBJ1-5; V: TRBV20-1; D: NA; size: many
DNA: TGCGCCAGCTCTCCGGGACTAAAAAACCTAGATACGCAGTATTTT; CDR3: CASSPGLKNLDTQYF; length: 15; J: TRBJ2-3; V: TRBV5-1; D: TRBD2; size: many
DNA: TGTGCCAGCAGCTTAGCTGGGACAGTTCACAATGAGCAGTTCTTC; CDR3: CASSLAGTVHNEQFF; length: 15; J: TRBJ2-1; V: TRBV7-9; D: TRBD1; size: many
DNA: TGCAGTGCTAGCCCAGGACAGGGGGCCTACGAGCAGTACTTC; CDR3: CSASPGQGAYEQYF; length: 14; J: TRBJ2-7; V: TRBV20-1; D: TRBD1; size: NA
DNA: TGTGCCAGCAGGAGGGGCCCGGAGGGGGAACGGGATGGCTACACCTTC; CDR3: CASRRGPEGERDGYTF; length: 16; J: TRBJ1-2; V: TRBV7-9; D: NA; size: NA
DNA: TGTGCCAGCACCCGCTGGGGGGCCCACAATGAGCAGTTCTTC; CDR3: CASTRWGAHNEQFF; length: 14; J: TRBJ2-1; V: TRBV6-1; D: NA; size: many
DNA: TGTGCCAGCAGACCCCGGAGCGGGGATGAGCAGTTCTTC; CDR3: CASRPRSGDEQFF; length: 13; J: TRBJ2-1; V: TRBV6-6; D: TRBD2; size: many
DNA: TGTGCCAGCAGCTCGGACAGGGGGTACTACGAGCAGTACTTC; CDR3: CASSSDRGYYEQYF; length: 14; J: TRBJ2-7; V: TRBV7-2; D: TRBD1; size: many
DNA: TGTGCCAGCAGCCGGGGGGGGACTAGCATCTACGAGCAGTACTTC; CDR3: CASSRGGTSIYEQYF; length: 15; J: TRBJ2-7; V: TRBV9; D: TRBD2; size: many
DNA: TGCAGCGCCCGTTCCGGAGGGACGGGCTACACCTTC; CDR3: CSARSGGTGYTF; length: 12; J: TRBJ1-2; V: TRBV29-1; D: NA; size: many
DNA: TGCGCCAGCAGCTTGGGCGGTGGAAGGAGCTCCTATAATTCACCCCTCCACTTT; CDR3: CASSLGGGRSSYNSPLHF; length: 18; J: TRBJ1-6; V: TRBV5-1; D: NA; size: many
DNA: TGCAGTGCCACCCCCCCGGGGCAGGGGCCCACAGATACGCAGTATTTT; CDR3: CSATPPGQGPTDTQYF; length: 16; J: TRBJ2-3; V: TRBV20-1; D: NA; size: few
DNA: TGTGCCAGCAGTTACATTCTCGGCCCAGATACGCAGTATTTT; CDR3: CASSYILGPDTQYF; length: 14; J: TRBJ2-3; V: TRBV6-2/TRBV6-3; D: NA; size: many
DNA: TGTGCCAGCAGCATGACAGGTGGGAGGAACACTGAAGCTTTCTTT; CDR3: CASSMTGGRNTEAFF; length: 15; J: TRBJ1-1; V: TRBV12-3/TRBV12-4; D: NA; size: many
DNA: TGTGCCAGCAGCCCCCGCGGGACCTACGAGCAGTACTTC; CDR3: CASSPRGTYEQYF; length: 13; J: TRBJ2-7; V: TRBV7-6; D: NA; size: many
DNA: TGTGCCAGCAGCCCAACCGGGACAGGGGACTTTGGCTATGGCTACACCTTC; CDR3: CASSPTGTGDFGYGYTF; length: 17; J: TRBJ1-2; V: TRBV13; D: TRBD1; size: many
DNA: TGTGCCAGCAGGACCGGTACAGGGGAGCCCCAGCATTTT; CDR3: CASRTGTGEPQHF; length: 13; J: TRBJ1-5; V: TRBV12-3/TRBV12-4; D: TRBD1; size: many
DNA: TGTGCCAGCAGTGGGGCGGGGCGCACAGATACGCAGTATTTT; CDR3: CASSGAGRTDTQYF; length: 14; J: TRBJ2-3; V: TRBV5-5; D: NA; size: many
DNA: TGTGCCAGCTCCCTGGGTGCAGGGCCCAACACTGAAGCTTTCTTT; CDR3: CASSLGAGPNTEAFF; length: 15; J: TRBJ1-1; V: TRBV18; D: NA; size: NA
DNA: TGTGCCAGCAGTTTGCTCCGCTCTGGGGCCAACGTCCTGACTTTC; CDR3: CASSLLRSGANVLTF; length: 15; J: TRBJ2-6; V: TRBV21-1; D: NA; size: NA
DNA: TGTGCCAGTTTGCAGGGGGCGAGTCAGCCCCAGCATTTT; CDR3: CASLQGASQPQHF; length: 13; J: TRBJ1-5; V: TRBV6-2/TRBV6-3; D: TRBD1; size: many
DNA: TGTGCCAGCAGCTTAAGGCGGACAAAAGGGATACTGAACACTGAAGCTTTCTTT; CDR3: CASSLRRTKGILNTEAFF; length: 18; J: TRBJ1-1; V: TRBV11-2; D: NA; size: many
DNA: TGTGCCAGCAGTTTCAGGCCTTTCGGAGAGACCCAGTACTTC; CDR3: CASSFRPFGETQYF; length: 14; J: TRBJ2-5; V: TRBV12-3/TRBV12-4; D: NA; size: many
DNA: TGCGCCAGCAGCTTGCCCGGCAGCGAAGAGACCCAGTACTTC; CDR3: CASSLPGSEETQYF; length: 14; J: TRBJ2-5; V: TRBV5-1; D: NA; size: many
DNA: TGTGCCAGCAGCTTATCTTGGGAAAACACTGAAGCTTTCTTT; CDR3: CASSLSWENTEAFF; length: 14; J: TRBJ1-1; V: TRBV7-3; D: NA; size: many
DNA: TGTGCCAGCAGCTTAGAACGCACAGGGGCGAAGGACGGGGAGCTGTTTTTT; CDR3: CASSLERTGAKDGELFF; length: 17; J: TRBJ2-2; V: TRBV7-9; D: TRBD1; size: many
DNA: TGTGCCAGCAGTTTCGGACAGACGCTTTCCTACGAGCAGTACTTC; CDR3: CASSFGQTLSYEQYF; length: 15; J: TRBJ2-7; V: TRBV2; D: NA; size: many
DNA: TGTGCCAGCCTCCTTAGGGGCAGAAGCAACACTGAAGCTTTCTTT; CDR3: CASLLRGRSNTEAFF; length: 15; J: TRBJ1-1; V: TRBV27; D: NA; size: many
DNA: TGTGCCAGCAGCGCCCGACTAGCCAAGGATACGCAGTATTTT; CDR3: CASSARLAKDTQYF; length: 14; J: TRBJ2-3; V: TRBV11-2; D: TRBD2; size: many
DNA: TGTGCCTGGGGCAGAAAAGGCGCTTTCTTT; CDR3: CAWGRKGAFF; length: 10; J: TRBJ1-1; V: TRBV30; D: NA; size: many
DNA: TGTGCCAGCAGACCCGGGACCCTTCGAAGGAGCTCCTACGAGCAGTACTTC; CDR3: CASRPGTLRRSSYEQYF; length: 17; J: TRBJ2-7; V: TRBV6-2/TRBV6-3; D: NA; size: NA
DNA: TGCGCCAGCAGCTTGGGATCGCACGAGCAGTACTTC; CDR3: CASSLGSHEQYF; length: 12; J: TRBJ2-7; V: TRBV5-1; D: NA; size: many
DNA: TGTGCCAGCAGTCCTCACCGCTCTAGCGGGGGGGTGATCACAGATACGCAGTATTTT; CDR3: CASSPHRSSGGVITDTQYF; length: 19; J: TRBJ2-3; V: TRBV12-3/TRBV12-4; D: TRBD2; size: many
DNA: TGCGCCAGCGGGACAGGCCGAGGGAGAAATGAAAAACTGTTTTTT; CDR3: CASGTGRGRNEKLFF; length: 15; J: TRBJ1-4; V: TRBV5-1; D: TRBD1; size: few
DNA: TGTGCCAGTAGTCCGCGACTGGGGGGCGGTTACAATGAGCAGTTCTTC; CDR3: CASSPRLGGGYNEQFF; length: 16; J: TRBJ2-1; V: TRBV19; D: NA; size: many
DNA: TGTGCCAGTAGTATGATGGCAGTTAGGTATAGCAATCAGCCCCAGCATTTT; CDR3: CASSMMAVRYSNQPQHF; length: 17; J: TRBJ1-5; V: TRBV19; D: NA; size: many
DNA: TGTGCCAGCAGCTTAGACTACAGGCAAGCTTTCTTT; CDR3: CASSLDYRQAFF; length: 12; J: TRBJ1-1; V: TRBV7-2; D: NA; size: many
DNA: TGTGCCAGCAGCTTATACCTGGGACCAGATACGCAGTATTTT; CDR3: CASSLYLGPDTQYF; length: 14; J: TRBJ2-3; V: TRBV7-2; D: NA; size: many
DNA: TGCAGCGCCGGGCCCCGGGACTCCCCCAATGAGCAGTTCTTC; CDR3: CSAGPRDSPNEQFF; length: 14; J: TRBJ2-1; V: TRBV29-1; D: NA; size: many
DNA: TGCAGTGCTAGAGAGACTAGCGGGAGGAACGAGCAGTTCTTC; CDR3: CSARETSGRNEQFF; length: 14; J: TRBJ2-1; V: TRBV20-1; D: TRBD2; size: few
DNA: TGCGCCAGCAGCCAAGAGCCGGCTGGGGACCTGGAGCAGTACTTC; CDR3: CASSQEPAGDLEQYF; length: 15; J: TRBJ2-7; V: TRBV4-1; D: NA; size: NA